This entry lists 4 T cell receptor beta chains sequenced from one sample in a study of T cell repertoires in cytomegalovirus infection. TCRdb passed the reads through MiXCR, listing each CDR3 protein once. The sample shows about 700,000 distinct CDR3 sequences, roughly 33% of them seen only once. Their target antigens are unknown. The sequencing used cultured PBMCs, collected from culture after CMV antigen stimulation. Receptor source: a human donor in good health (CMV status not recorded). Some clones in this sample may be carry-over from other donors' samples.

This clonotype was recorded at least ten times. The J gene is TRBJ2-5, the V gene TRBV12-3 or TRBV12-4; a possible D gene is TRBD2 (5 bases). The CDR3 loop spans 15 amino acids. Trimming pared 2 bases from V and 2 bases from J, leaving 12 bases between. DNA for the CDR3: TGTGCCAGCAGTTTAAGGTCTAGCCGACAAGAGACCCAGTACTTC. Translated: CASSLRSSRQETQYF.

The V call is TRBV7-2, the J call TRBJ2-2, with 10 bases aligning to TRBD2. CDR3 length: 16 residues. V lost 2 bases to trimming and J lost 5 bases; unmatched junction nucleotides: 5. Germline V lookup: CDR1 SGHTA, CDR2 FQGNSA. The CDR3 bases are TGTGCCAGCAGCTTAAGTAGCGGGGGGTGGACCGGGGAGCTGTTTTTT. Its translation: CASSLSSGGWTGELFF.

V and J are TRBV7-2 and TRBJ1-1, with D unclear. Trimming pared 6 bases from V and 4 bases from J, leaving 18 bases between. The CDR3 is 15 residues long. Germline assignment: CDR1 SGHTA and CDR2 FQGNSA. In nucleotides, the CDR3 is TGTGCCAGCAGTCCCACCCACTTTAGGCGCACTGAAGCTTTCTTT. It yields the protein CASSPTHFRRTEAFF.

This clonotype was counted many times. This chain uses TRBV7-2 with TRBJ2-5, with 7 bases that match TRBD2. The V and J ends lost 5 bases and 6 bases, in that order; junction bases with no gene match: 12. The germline gives CDR1 SGHTA, CDR2 FQGNSA. There are 15 residues in the CDR3. The CDR3 DNA reads TGTGCCAGCAGCCGCGACGTGACTAGCTGGCAGACCCAGTACTTC. Protein: CASSRDVTSWQTQYF.